The entry that follows covers one T cell receptor beta chain sequence. V was cut by 0 bases and J by 4 bases, with 7 bases left in between. Germline-derived CDR1 and CDR2 are SGHRS and YFSETQ. The length of the CDR3 is 13 residues. This specimen belongs to a study of identical twins. TCRdb called the 5' RACE reads again in MiXCR, with one record for every CDR3 protein. This table has nearly 900,000 distinct CDR3 sequences, more than 9% appearing once. This same sample was also part of a study on yellow fever vaccine responses in identical twins.

What was sequenced was PBMCs. J is TRBJ2-5 and V is TRBV5-1; D remains unclear. This clonotype was sampled from a woman between 18 and 29 years old in good health. This CDR3 is CASSLDGVETQYF. The CDR3 DNA reads as TGCGCCAGCAGCTTGGACGGAGTAGAGACCCAGTACTTC.